Given below is one T cell receptor beta chain in context. This clonotype was counted many times. Its antigen target is currently unknown. The record has no base qualities; no much larger clone is one base away. Relative to germline, V is missing 2 bases and J is missing 4 bases, with 5 bases of the junction outside any gene match. The CDR3, from cysteine to phenylalanine, totals 15 residues. The sequence is cut down to CDR3 DNA, 45 bases in frame from base 1. Taken from the germline V gene, the CDR1 and CDR2 loops are SQVTM and ANQGSEA. The data derive from a study of T cell repertoires in cytomegalovirus infection (dated by TCRdb to 2018 to 2020). With regard to the full study: Donor HLA type was relevant to the analysis, as public TCR beta signatures indicated carriage of CMV infection together with the matching HLA type.

TCRdb shows the sequencer as Illumina HiSeq 1500. TCRdb itself trimmed the public reads at Q25 with fastp, ran MiXCR and retained productive beta chains. Rows are unified per CDR3 protein, each entry keeping the most common DNA and genes. This sample is represented by 150,000 to 200,000 distinct CDR3 sequences; approximately 15% of them were singletons. The ten largest clonotypes hold about a quarter of the sample. Overall study results and their limits: In both this cohort and an independent roughly 400-donor cohort, the cumulative frequency of public TCR beta family members distinguished carriers of CMV infection plus the relevant HLA type. The ex vivo response was dominated by HLA-C-restricted CMV-specific TCR beta clonotypes, which also provided the single most frequent clonotype in two of eight donors.

The source material was PBMCs. This chain is built from TRBV29-1 and TRBJ2-7; the central 13 bases match TRBD2. The clonotype was recovered from a human donor in good health (CMV status not recorded). Some clones in this sample may be carry-over from other donors' samples. Here is the DNA: TGCAGCGTTGAAAGGACTAGCGGGAGAGGGTACGAGCAGTACTTC. Its protein product is CSVERTSGRGYEQYF.